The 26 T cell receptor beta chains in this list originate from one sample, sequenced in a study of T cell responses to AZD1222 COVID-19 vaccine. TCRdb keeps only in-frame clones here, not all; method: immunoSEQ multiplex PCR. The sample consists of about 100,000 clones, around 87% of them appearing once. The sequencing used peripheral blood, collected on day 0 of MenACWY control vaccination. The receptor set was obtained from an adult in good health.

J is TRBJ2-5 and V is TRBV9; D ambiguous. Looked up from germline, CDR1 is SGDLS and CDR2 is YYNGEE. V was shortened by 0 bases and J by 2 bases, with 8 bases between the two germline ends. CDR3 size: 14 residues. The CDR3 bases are TGTGCCAGCAGCGTAGGGTGGGCACAAGAGACCCAGTACTTC. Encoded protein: CASSVGWAQETQYF.

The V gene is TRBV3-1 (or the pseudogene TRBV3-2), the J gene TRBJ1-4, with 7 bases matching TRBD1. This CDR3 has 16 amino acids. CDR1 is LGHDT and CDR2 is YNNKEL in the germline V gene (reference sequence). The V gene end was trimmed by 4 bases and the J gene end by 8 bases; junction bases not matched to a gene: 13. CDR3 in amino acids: CASSPLLQGLEEKLFF. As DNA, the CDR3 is TGTGCCAGCAGCCCACTACTACAGGGGCTAGAGGAAAAACTGTTTTTT.

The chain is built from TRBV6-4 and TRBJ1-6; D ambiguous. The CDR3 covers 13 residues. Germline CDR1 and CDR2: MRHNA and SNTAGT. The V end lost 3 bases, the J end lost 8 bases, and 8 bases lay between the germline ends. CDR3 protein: CASSEQEDSPLHF. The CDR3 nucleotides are TGTGCCAGCAGTGAGCAGGAGGATTCACCCCTCCACTTT.

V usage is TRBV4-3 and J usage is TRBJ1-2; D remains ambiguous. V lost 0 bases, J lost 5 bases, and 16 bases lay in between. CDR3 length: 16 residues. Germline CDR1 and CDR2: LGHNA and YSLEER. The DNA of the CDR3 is TGCGCCAGCAGCCAAGATGGGGTCGCCTACGAGTATGGCTACACCTTC. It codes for CASSQDGVAYEYGYTF.

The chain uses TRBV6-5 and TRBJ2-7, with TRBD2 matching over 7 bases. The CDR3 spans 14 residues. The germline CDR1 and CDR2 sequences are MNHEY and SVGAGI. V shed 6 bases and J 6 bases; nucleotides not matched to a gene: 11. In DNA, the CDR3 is TGTGCCAGCAGACCTGGGGAGGGAGTGGGCGAGCAGTACTTC. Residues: CASRPGEGVGEQYF.

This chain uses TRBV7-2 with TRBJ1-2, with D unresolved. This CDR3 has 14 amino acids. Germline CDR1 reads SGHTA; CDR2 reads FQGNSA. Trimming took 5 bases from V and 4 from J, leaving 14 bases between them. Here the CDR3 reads CASSGRTASYGYTF. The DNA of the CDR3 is TGTGCCAGCAGCGGTAGGACGGCTTCCTATGGCTACACCTTC.

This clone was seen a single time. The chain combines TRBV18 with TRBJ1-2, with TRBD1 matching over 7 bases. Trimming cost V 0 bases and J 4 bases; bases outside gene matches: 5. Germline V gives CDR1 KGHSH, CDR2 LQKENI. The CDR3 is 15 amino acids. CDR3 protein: CASSPPTGSGYGYTF. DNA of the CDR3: TGTGCCAGCTCACCACCGACAGGGTCCGGCTATGGCTACACCTTC.

The CDR3 bases are TGTGCCAGCAGCTACCCGACAGGGGTTGAGACCCAGTACTTC. It translates to CASSYPTGVETQYF. The chain combines TRBV7-2 with TRBJ2-5; 8 bases agree with TRBD1. This CDR3 spans 14 amino acids. Germline V lookup: CDR1 SGHTA, CDR2 FQGNSA. With V trimmed by 4 bases and J by 5 bases, 6 bases remained unmatched.

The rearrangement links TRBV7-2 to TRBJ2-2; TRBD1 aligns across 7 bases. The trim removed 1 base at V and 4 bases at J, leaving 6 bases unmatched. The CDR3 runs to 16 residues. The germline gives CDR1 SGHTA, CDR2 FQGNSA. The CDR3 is CASSLGPTGTTGELFF. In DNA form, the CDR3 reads TGTGCCAGCAGCTTAGGCCCGACAGGGACCACCGGGGAGCTGTTTTTT. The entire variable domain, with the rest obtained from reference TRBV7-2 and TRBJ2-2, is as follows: GAGVSQSPSNKVTEKGKDVELRCDPISGHTALYWYRQSLGQGLEFLIYFQGNSAPDKSGLPSDRFSAERTGGSVSTLTIQRTQQEDSAVYLCASSLGPTGTTGELFFGEGSRLTVL.

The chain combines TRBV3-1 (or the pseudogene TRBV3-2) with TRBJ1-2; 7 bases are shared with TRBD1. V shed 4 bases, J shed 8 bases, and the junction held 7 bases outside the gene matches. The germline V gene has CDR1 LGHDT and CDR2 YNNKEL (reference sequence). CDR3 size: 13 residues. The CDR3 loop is CASSRGQASGYTF. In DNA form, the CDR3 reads TGTGCCAGCAGCCGCGGACAGGCCTCCGGCTACACCTTC.

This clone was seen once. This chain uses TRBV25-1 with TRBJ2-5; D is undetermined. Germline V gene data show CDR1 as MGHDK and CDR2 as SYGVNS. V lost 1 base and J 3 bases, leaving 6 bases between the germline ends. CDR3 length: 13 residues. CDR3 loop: CASSEWAKETQYF. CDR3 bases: TGTGCCAGCAGTGAATGGGCAAAAGAGACCCAGTACTTC.

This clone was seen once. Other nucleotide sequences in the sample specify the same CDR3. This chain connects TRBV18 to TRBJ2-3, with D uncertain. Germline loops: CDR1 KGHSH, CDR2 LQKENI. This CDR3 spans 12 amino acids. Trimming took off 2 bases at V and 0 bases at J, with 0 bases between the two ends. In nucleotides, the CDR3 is TGTGCCAGCTCACCAAGCACAGATACGCAGTATTTT. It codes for CASSPSTDTQYF.

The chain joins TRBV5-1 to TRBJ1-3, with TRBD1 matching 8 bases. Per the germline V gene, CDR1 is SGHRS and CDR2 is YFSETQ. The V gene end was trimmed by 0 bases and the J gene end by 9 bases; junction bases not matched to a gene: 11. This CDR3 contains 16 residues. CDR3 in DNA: TGCGCCAGCAGCTTGGGGGCAGGGGGCGAAGTGGTCACCATATATTTT. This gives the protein CASSLGAGGEVVTIYF.

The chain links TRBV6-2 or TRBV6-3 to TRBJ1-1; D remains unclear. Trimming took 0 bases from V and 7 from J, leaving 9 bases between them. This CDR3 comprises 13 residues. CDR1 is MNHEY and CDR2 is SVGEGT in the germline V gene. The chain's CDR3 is CASSYSRVGEAFF. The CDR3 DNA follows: TGTGCCAGCAGTTACTCCCGGGTTGGTGAAGCTTTCTTT.

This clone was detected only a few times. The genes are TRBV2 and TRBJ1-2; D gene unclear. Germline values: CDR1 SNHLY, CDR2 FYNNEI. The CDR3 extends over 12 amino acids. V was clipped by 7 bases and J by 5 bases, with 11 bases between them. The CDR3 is CASIQNRYGYTF. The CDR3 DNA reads TGTGCCAGCATACAGAATCGGTATGGCTACACCTTC.

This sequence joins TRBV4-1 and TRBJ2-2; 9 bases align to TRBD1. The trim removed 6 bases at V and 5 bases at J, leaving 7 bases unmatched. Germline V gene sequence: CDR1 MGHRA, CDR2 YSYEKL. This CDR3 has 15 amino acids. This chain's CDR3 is CASRETGGRTGELFF. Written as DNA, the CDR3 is TGCGCCAGCAGGGAAACAGGGGGCAGGACCGGGGAGCTGTTTTTT.

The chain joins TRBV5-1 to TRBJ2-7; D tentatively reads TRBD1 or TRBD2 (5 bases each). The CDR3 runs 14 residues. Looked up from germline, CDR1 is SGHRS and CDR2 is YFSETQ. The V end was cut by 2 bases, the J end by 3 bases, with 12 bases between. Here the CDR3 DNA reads TGCGCCAGCAGCTTTGGGGGTAAGGGCTACGAGCAGTACTTC. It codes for CASSFGGKGYEQYF.

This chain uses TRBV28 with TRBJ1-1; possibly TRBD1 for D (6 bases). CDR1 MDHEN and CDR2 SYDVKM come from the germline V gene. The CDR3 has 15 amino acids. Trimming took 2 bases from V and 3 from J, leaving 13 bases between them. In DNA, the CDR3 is TGTGCCAGCAGTTTAAGGGGGACCTCTTACACTGAAGCTTTCTTT. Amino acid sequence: CASSLRGTSYTEAFF.

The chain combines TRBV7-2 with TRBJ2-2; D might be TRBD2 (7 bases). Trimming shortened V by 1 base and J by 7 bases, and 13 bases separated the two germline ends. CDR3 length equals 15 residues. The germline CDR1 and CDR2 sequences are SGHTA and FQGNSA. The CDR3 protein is CASSLVGGLGGELFF. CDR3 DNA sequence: TGTGCCAGCAGCTTAGTGGGGGGGCTCGGCGGGGAGCTGTTTTTT.

In DNA, the CDR3 is TGTGCCAGCACTCCCTGGGCAGGGGGCTTCCCTCCGCGCGAGCAGTACTTC. It codes for CASTPWAGGFPPREQYF. This chain joins TRBV28 and TRBJ2-7; 8 positions match TRBD1. The length of the CDR3 is 17 residues. Per germline, CDR1 MDHEN and CDR2 SYDVKM. With V trimmed by 7 bases and J by 6 bases, 20 bases remained unmatched.

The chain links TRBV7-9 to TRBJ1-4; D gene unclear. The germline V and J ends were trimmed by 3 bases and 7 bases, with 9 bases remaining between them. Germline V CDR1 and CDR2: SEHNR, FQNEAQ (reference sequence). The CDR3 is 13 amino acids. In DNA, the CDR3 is TGTGCCAGCAGCTTCGGAGAGACTGAAAAACTGTTTTTT. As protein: CASSFGETEKLFF.

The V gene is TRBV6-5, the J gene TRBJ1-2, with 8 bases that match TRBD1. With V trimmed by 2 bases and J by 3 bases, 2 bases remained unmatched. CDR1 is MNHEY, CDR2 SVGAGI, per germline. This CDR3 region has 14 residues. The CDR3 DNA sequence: TGTGCCAGCAGTTACCTGACAGGGGACTATGGCTACACCTTC. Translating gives CASSYLTGDYGYTF.

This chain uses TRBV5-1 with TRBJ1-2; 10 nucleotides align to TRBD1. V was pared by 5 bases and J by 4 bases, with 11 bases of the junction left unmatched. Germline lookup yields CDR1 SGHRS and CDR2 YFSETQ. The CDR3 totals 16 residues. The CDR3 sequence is CASREGRDRGIYGYTF. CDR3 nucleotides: TGCGCCAGCAGGGAAGGCCGGGACAGGGGTATCTATGGCTACACCTTC.

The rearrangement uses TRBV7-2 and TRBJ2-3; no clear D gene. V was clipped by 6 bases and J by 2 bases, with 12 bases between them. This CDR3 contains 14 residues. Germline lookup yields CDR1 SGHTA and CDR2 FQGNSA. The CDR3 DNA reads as TGTGCCAGCAGGTCCCAGCTATCCACAGATACGCAGTATTTT. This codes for CASRSQLSTDTQYF. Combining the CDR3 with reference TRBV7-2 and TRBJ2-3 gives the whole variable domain GAGVSQSPSNKVTEKGKDVELRCDPISGHTALYWYRQSLGQGLEFLIYFQGNSAPDKSGLPSDRFSAERTGGSVSTLTIQRTQQEDSAVYLCASRSQLSTDTQYFGPGTRLTVL.

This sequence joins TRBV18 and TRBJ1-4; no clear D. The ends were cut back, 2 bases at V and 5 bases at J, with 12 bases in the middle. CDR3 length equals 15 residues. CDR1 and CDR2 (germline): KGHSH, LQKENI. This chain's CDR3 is CASSPGAGENEKLFF. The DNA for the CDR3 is TGTGCCAGCTCACCAGGAGCAGGAGAGAATGAAAAACTGTTTTTT.

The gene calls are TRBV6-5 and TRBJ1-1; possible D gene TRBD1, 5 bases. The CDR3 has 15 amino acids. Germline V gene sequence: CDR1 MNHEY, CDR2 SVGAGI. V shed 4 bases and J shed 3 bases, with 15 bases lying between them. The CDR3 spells CASSLVQGGDTEAFF. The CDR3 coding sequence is TGTGCCAGCAGTTTGGTGCAGGGAGGGGACACTGAAGCTTTCTTT.